These T cell receptor beta chains were read from a single sample in a study of cytomegalovirus exposure and HLA in healthy donors. Produced via immunoSEQ multiplex PCR; TCRdb's table is partial and in-frame only. Of fewer than 130,000 clones in the sample, approximately 80% were seen once. Sequences were obtained from PBMCs. These receptors all stem from a woman aged 60-75 years in good health and CMV-seropositive. Each CDR3 is given with its conserved first and last residue. Each record gives: V gene, D gene, J gene, clone size, CDR3 protein, CDR3 DNA. A D gene is named only where the DNA matches it firmly. Clone size is shown for a subset of rows, as once, few, many or a class of expanded clone.

TRBV10-3	-	TRBJ1-1	few	CAIRATGVEWDTEAFF	TGTGCCATCAGAGCGACAGGAGTGGAGTGGGACACTGAAGCTTTCTTT
TRBV6-5	TRBD1	TRBJ2-7	-	CASSPGTGRYEQYF	TGTGCCAGCAGTCCGGGGACAGGGAGGTACGAGCAGTACTTC
TRBV4-2	-	TRBJ1-6	-	CASSQVLAFERNSPLHF	TGTGCCAGCAGCCAAGTGTTGGCTTTCGAACGTAATTCACCCCTCCACTTT
TRBV19	-	TRBJ2-1	-	CASSLYSRSEQFF	TGTGCCAGTAGTTTATACTCTCGGAGCGAGCAGTTCTTC
TRBV4-2	TRBD2	TRBJ2-5	once	CASSQDPHGLAGKTQYF	TGTGCCAGCAGCCAAGATCCCCACGGACTAGCGGGAAAGACCCAGTACTTC
TRBV7-2	TRBD2	TRBJ2-1	-	CASSLEYLWEGRNEQFF	TGTGCCAGCAGCTTAGAGTACCTGTGGGAGGGGAGAAATGAGCAGTTCTTC
TRBV19	TRBD2	TRBJ2-7	-	CASSTQLAGVSYEQYF	TGTGCCAGTAGTACCCAACTAGCGGGGGTCTCCTACGAGCAGTACTTC
TRBV6-1	TRBD1	TRBJ2-6	few	CASSEYGTGVSGANVLTF	TGTGCCAGCAGTGAATATGGGACAGGTGTGAGCGGGGCCAACGTCCTGACTTTC
TRBV6-1	-	TRBJ2-3	-	CASSVGTSHASTDTQYF	TGTGCCAGCAGTGTAGGGACTTCGCATGCTAGCACAGATACGCAGTATTTT
TRBV30	TRBD1	TRBJ1-3	-	CAWTRQGSGNTIYF	TGTGCCTGGACAAGACAGGGGTCTGGAAACACCATATATTTT
TRBV5-1	-	TRBJ2-1	once	CASSLGGRYYNEQFF	TGCGCCAGCAGCTTGGGGGGGAGGTACTACAATGAGCAGTTCTTC
TRBV19	-	TRBJ1-5	-	CASSRLSQASNQPQHF	TGTGCCAGTAGTCGCCTCAGTCAGGCCAGCAATCAGCCCCAGCATTTT
TRBV2	TRBD2	TRBJ2-7	-	CASRPTGTSGHEQYF	TGTGCCAGCAGACCTACCGGGACTAGCGGCCACGAGCAGTACTTC
TRBV7-9	-	TRBJ2-2	-	CASSLEAGVPGELFF	TGTGCCAGCAGCTTAGAGGCAGGGGTCCCCGGGGAGCTGTTTTTT
TRBV5-4	-	TRBJ2-7	-	CASSLGLGTSYEQYF	TGTGCCAGCAGCTTGGGACTAGGGACTTCTTACGAGCAGTACTTC
TRBV5-1	TRBD1	TRBJ1-2	-	CASSTDRGGGYTF	TGCGCCAGCAGCACGGACAGGGGGGGAGGCTACACCTTC
TRBV27	TRBD2	TRBJ2-1	-	CASSPRTSPNVFEQFF	TGTGCCAGCAGTCCCCGGACTAGCCCGAATGTGTTTGAGCAGTTCTTC
TRBV11-3	-	TRBJ1-5	-	CASSFQDPGREEGNQPQHF	TGTGCCAGCAGCTTTCAAGACCCAGGGAGGGAGGAAGGCAATCAGCCCCAGCATTTT
TRBV5-1	TRBD1	TRBJ2-7	once	CASSFQPGGRYEQYF	TGCGCCAGCAGCTTTCAACCAGGGGGCCGGTACGAGCAGTACTTC
TRBV18	-	TRBJ2-1	-	CASSPMARATNEQFF	TGTGCCAGCTCACCAATGGCCAGGGCTACTAATGAGCAGTTCTTC
TRBV14	-	TRBJ1-3	-	CASSQETGTGNTIYF	TGTGCCAGCAGCCAAGAAACGGGTACTGGAAACACCATATATTTT
TRBV7-9	-	TRBJ1-4	-	CSSSLEGRVGEKLFF	TGTTCCAGCAGCTTAGAAGGGAGGGTTGGGGAAAAACTGTTTTTT